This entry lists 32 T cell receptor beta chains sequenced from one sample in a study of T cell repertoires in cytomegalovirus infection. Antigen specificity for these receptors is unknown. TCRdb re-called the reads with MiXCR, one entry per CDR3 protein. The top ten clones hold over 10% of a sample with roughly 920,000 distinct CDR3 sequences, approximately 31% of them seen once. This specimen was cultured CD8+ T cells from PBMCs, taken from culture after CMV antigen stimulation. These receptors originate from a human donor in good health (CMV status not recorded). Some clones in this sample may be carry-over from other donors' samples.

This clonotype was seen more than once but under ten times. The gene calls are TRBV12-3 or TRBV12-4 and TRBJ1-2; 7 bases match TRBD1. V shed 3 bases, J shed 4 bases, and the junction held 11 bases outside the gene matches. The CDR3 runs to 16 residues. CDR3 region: CASSFDREVGGYGYTF. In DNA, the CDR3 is TGTGCCAGCAGTTTCGACAGGGAAGTAGGGGGCTATGGCTACACCTTC.

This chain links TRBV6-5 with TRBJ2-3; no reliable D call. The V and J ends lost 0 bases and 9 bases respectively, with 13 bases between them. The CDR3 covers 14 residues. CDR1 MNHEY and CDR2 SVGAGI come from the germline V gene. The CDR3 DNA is TGTGCCAGCAGTTACTCCAGCCCGGCAATGACGCAGTATTTT. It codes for CASSYSSPAMTQYF.

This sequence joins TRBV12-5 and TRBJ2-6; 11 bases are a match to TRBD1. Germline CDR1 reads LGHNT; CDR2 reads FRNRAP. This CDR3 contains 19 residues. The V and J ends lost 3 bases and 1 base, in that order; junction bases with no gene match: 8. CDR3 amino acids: CASGFNPGTGGSGANVLTF. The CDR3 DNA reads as TGTGCTAGTGGTTTCAACCCCGGGACAGGGGGATCTGGGGCCAACGTCCTGACTTTC.

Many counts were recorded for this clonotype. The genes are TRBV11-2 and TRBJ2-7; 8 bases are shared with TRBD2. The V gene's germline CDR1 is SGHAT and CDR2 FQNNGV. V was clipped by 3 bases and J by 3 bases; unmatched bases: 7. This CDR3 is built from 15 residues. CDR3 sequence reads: CASSLRSAGDYEQYV. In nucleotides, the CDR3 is TGTGCCAGCAGCTTGAGATCAGCGGGGGACTACGAGCAGTACGTC.

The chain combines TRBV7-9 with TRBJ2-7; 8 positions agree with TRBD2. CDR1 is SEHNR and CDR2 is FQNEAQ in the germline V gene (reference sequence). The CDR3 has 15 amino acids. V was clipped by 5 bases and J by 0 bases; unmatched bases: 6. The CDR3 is CASSNGGGGSYEQYV. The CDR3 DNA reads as TGTGCCAGCAGCAACGGGGGGGGAGGCTCCTACGAGCAGTACGTC.

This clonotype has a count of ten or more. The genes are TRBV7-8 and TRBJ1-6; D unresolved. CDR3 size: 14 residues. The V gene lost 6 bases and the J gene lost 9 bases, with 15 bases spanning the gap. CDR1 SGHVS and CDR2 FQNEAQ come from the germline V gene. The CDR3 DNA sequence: TGTGCCAGCAGAGTAGGGCGGACGCTTTCACCCCTCCACTTT. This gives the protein CASRVGRTLSPLHF.

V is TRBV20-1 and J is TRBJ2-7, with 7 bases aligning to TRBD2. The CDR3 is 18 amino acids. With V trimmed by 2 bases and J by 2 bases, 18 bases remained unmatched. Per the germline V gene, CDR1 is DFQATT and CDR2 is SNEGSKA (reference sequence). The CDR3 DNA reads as TGCAGTGCTAGAAGCGGGGTGGGGGTGGGCTTATTCCCCTACGAGCAGTACTTC. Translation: CSARSGVGVGLFPYEQYF.

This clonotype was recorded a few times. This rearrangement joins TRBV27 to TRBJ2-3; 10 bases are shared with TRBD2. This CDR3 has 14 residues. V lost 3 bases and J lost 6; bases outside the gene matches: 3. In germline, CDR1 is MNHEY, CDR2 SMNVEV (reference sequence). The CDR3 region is CASSFLAGVDTQYF. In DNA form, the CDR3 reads TGTGCCAGCAGTTTCCTAGCGGGGGTGGATACGCAGTATTTT.

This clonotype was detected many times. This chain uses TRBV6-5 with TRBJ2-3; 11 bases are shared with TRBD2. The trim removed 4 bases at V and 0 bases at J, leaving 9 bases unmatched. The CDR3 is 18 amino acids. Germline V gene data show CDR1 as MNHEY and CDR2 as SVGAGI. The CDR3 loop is CASSLGLAGGPSTDTQYF. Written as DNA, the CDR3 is TGTGCCAGCAGTTTGGGGCTAGCGGGGGGCCCTAGCACAGATACGCAGTATTTT.

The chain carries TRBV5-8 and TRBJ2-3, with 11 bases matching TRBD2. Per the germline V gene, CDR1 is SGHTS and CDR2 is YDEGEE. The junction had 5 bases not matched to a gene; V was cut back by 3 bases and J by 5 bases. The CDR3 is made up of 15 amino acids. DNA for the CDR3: TGTGCCAGCAGCTACCCGGGACTAGCGGTAGATACGCAGTATTTT. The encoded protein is CASSYPGLAVDTQYF.

CDR3 residues: CASSQDHRVRTDTQYF. CDR3 nucleotides: TGCGCCAGCAGCCAAGATCACAGGGTGAGGACAGATACGCAGTATTTT. The chain uses TRBV4-3 and TRBJ2-3; tentative D call: TRBD1 (6 bases). Looked up from germline, CDR1 is LGHNA and CDR2 is YSLEER. The CDR3 spans 16 residues. V lost 0 bases and J lost 3, with 13 bases in between.

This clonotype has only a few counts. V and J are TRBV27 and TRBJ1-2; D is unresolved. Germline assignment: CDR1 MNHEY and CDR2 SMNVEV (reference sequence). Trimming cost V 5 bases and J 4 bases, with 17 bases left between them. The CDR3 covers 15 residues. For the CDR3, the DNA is TGTGCCAGCAGTCTCTCTTGGTCCAGCCCCTATGGCTACACCTTC. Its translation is CASSLSWSSPYGYTF.

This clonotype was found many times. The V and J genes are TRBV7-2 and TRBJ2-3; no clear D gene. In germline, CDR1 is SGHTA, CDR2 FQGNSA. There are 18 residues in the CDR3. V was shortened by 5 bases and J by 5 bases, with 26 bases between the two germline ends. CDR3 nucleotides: TGTGCCAGCAGCCCGCGGTTTGTGGGCCTACCTAGAGGAGATACGCAGTATTTT. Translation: CASSPRFVGLPRGDTQYF. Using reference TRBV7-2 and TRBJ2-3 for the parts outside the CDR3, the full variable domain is GAGVSQSPSNKVTEKGKDVELRCDPISGHTALYWYRQSLGQGLEFLIYFQGNSAPDKSGLPSDRFSAERTGGSVSTLTIQRTQQEDSAVYLCASSPRFVGLPRGDTQYFGPGTRLTVL.

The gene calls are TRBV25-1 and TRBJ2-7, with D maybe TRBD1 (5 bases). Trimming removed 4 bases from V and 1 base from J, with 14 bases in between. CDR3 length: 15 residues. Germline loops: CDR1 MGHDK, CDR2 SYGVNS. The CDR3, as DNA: TGTGCCAGCAGTGGTCAACAGGTCGAATCCTACGAGCAGTACTTC. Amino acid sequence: CASSGQQVESYEQYF.

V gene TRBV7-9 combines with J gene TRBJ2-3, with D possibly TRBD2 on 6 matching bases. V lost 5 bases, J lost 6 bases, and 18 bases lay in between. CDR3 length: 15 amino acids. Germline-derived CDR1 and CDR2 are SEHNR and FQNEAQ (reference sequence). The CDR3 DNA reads TGTGCCAGCAGCGCGGGACCCTCAATCGGGGATACGCAGTATTTT. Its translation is CASSAGPSIGDTQYF.

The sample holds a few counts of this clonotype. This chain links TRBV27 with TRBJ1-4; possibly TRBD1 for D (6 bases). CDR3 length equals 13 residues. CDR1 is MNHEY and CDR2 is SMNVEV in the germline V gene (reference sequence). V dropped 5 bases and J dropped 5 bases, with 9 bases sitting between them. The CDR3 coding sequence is TGTGCCAGCAGTACCGGACAGAATGAAAAACTGTTTTTT. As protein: CASSTGQNEKLFF.

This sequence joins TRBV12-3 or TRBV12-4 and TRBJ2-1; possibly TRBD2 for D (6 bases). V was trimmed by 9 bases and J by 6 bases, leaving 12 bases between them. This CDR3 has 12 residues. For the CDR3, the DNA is TGTGCCAGTGAGGCGGGACTCAATGAGCAGTTCTTC. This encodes CASEAGLNEQFF.

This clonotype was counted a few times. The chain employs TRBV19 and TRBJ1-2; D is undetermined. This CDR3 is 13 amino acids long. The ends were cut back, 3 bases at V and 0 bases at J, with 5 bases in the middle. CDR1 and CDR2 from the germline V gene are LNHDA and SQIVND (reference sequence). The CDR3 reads CASSMDPNYGYTF. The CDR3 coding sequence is TGTGCCAGTAGTATGGATCCTAACTATGGCTACACCTTC.

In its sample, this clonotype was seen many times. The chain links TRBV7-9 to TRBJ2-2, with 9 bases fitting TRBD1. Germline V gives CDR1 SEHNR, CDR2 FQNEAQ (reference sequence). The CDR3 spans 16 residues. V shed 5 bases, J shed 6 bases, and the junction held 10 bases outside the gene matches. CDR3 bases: TGTGCCAGCAGCCCGGGGACAGGGCCCCTCTCCGGGGAGCTGTTTTTT. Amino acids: CASSPGTGPLSGELFF.

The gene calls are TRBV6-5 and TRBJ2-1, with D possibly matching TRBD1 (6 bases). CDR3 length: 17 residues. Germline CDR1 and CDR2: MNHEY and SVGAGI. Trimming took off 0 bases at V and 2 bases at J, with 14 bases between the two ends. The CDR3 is CASSYSTGLSAYNEQFF. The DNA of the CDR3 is TGTGCCAGCAGTTACTCGACAGGTCTGTCGGCCTACAATGAGCAGTTCTTC.

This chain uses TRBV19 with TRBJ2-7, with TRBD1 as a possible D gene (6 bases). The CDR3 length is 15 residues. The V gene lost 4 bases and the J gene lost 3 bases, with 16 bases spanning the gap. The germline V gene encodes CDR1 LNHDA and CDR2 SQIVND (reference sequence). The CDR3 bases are TGTGCCAGTAGTAGACTACCGGGACAAGACTACGAGCAGTACTTC. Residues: CASSRLPGQDYEQYF.

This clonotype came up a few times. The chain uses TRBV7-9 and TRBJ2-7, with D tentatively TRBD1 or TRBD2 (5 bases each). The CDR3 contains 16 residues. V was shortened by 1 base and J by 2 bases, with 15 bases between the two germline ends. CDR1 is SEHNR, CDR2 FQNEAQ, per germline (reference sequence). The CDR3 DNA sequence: TGTGCCAGCAGCTTAGTCAATGGGGGTATTCCCTACGAGCAGTACTTC. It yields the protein CASSLVNGGIPYEQYF.

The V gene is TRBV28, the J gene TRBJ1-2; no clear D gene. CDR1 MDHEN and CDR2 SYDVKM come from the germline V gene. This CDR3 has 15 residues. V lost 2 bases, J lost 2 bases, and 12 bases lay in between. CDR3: CASSLMWRINYGYTF. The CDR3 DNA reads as TGTGCCAGCAGTTTAATGTGGCGGATAAACTATGGCTACACCTTC.

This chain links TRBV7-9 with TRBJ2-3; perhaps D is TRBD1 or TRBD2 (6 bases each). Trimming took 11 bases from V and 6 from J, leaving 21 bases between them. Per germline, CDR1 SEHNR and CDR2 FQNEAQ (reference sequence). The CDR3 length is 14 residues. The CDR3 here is CACERGRPVDTQYF. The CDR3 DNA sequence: TGTGCCTGCGAACGGGGGCGCCCGGTCGATACGCAGTATTTT. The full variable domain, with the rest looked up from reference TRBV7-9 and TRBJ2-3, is DTGVSQNPRHKITKRGQNVTFRCDPISEHNRLYWYRQTLGQGPEFLTYFQNEAQLEKSRLLSDRFSAERPKGSFSTLEIQRTEQGDSAMYLCACERGRPVDTQYFGPGTRLTVL.

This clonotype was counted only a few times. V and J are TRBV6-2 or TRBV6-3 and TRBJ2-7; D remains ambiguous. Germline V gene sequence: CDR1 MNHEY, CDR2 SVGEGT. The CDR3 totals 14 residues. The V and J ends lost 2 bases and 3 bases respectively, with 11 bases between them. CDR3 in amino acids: CASSYPPRDYEQYV. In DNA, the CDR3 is TGTGCCAGCAGTTACCCCCCTAGGGACTACGAGCAGTACGTC.

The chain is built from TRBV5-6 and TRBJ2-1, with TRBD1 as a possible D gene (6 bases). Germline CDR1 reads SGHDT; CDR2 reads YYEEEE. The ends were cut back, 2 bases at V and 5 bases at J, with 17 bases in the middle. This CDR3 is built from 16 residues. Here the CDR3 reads CASSLPQGYLDNEQFF. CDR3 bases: TGTGCCAGCAGCTTACCACAGGGATATTTGGACAATGAGCAGTTCTTC.

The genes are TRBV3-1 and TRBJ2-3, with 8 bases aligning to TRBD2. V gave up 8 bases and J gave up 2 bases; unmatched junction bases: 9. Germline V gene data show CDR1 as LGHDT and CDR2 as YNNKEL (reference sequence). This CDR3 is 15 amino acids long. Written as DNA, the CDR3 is TGTGCCAGCTCATCTAGCGGGTATTTCACAGATACGCAGTATTTT. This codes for CASSSSGYFTDTQYF.

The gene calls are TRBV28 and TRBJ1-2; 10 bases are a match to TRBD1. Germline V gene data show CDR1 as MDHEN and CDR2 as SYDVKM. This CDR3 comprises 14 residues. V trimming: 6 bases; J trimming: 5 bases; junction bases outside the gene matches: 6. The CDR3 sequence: CASSRTGGLYGYTF. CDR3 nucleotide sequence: TGTGCCAGCAGCAGGACAGGGGGTTTGTATGGCTACACCTTC.

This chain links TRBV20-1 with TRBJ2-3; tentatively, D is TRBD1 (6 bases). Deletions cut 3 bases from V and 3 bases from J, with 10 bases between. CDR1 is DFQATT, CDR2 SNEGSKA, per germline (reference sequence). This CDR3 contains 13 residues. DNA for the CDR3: TGCAGTGCTAGGCCCCAGGGGACAGATACGCAGTATTTT. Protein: CSARPQGTDTQYF.

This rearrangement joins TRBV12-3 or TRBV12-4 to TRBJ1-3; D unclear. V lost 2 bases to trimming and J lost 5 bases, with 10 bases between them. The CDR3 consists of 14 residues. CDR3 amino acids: CASSLIRGRNTIYF. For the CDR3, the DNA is TGTGCCAGCAGTTTAATCCGGGGTAGAAACACCATATATTTT.

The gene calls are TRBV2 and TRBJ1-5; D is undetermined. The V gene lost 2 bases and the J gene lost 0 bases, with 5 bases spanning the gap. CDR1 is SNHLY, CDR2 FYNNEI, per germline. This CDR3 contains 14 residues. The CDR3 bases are TGTGCCAGCAGTGAACACCGTAGCAATCAGCCCCAGCATTTT. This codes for CASSEHRSNQPQHF.

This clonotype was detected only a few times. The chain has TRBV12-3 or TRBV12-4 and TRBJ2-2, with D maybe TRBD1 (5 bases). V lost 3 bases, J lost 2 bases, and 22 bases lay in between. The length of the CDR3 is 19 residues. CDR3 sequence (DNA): TGTGCCAGCAGTTTTGGGGAAGGACGGTCAGGGCGCAACACCGGGGAGCTGTTTTTT. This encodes CASSFGEGRSGRNTGELFF.